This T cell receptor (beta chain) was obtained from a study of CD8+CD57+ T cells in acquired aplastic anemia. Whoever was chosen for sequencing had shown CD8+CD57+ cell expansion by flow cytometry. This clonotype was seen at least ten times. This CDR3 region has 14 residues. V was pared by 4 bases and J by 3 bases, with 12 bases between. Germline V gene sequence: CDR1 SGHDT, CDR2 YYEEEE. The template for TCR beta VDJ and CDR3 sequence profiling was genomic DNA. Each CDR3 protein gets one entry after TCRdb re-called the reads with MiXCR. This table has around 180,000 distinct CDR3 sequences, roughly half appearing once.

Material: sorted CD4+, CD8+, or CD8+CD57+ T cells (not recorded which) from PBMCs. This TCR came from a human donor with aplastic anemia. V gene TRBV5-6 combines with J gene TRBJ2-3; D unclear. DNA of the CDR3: TGTGCCAGCAGCGTGGGCCGTCGGACAGATACGCAGTATTTT. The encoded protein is CASSVGRRTDTQYF.